These 16 T cell receptor beta chains were sequenced from one sample in a study of T cells in Graves' hyperthyroidism and ophthalmopathy. Amplification of TCR beta CDR3 regions was performed using RNA transcripts as template. HTBI primers were employed in a first-round RT-PCR of the TCR CDR3. TCRdb recomputed calls from the multiplex PCR reads with MiXCR, one row per CDR3 protein. The sample has hundreds of thousands of distinct CDR3 sequences; approximately 15% are singletons. Material: blood. The receptors stem from a woman between 18 and 30 years old with Graves' hyperthyroidism.

At least ten counts were recorded for this clonotype. The chain carries TRBV20-1 and TRBJ2-7; 7 bases match TRBD1. Germline V gene sequence: CDR1 DFQATT, CDR2 SNEGSKA (reference sequence). V shed 2 bases and J 6 bases; nucleotides not matched to a gene: 10. This CDR3 spans 14 amino acids. The CDR3 DNA sequence: TGCAGTGCTAGATTGAGCGACAGGGTTTCCGAGCAGTACTTC. The encoded protein is CSARLSDRVSEQYF.

This clonotype occurred many times. The chain is built from TRBV18 and TRBJ2-1, with D possibly TRBD2 on 5 matching bases. The germline V and J ends were trimmed by 3 bases and 0 bases, with 9 bases remaining between them. From germline, CDR1 is KGHSH and CDR2 LQKENI. This CDR3 comprises 15 residues. The CDR3 here is CASSPLGSSYNEQFF. CDR3 sequence (DNA): TGTGCCAGCTCACCTCTGGGGAGCTCCTACAATGAGCAGTTCTTC. The full variable domain, with the rest looked up from reference TRBV18 and TRBJ2-1, is NAGVMQNPRHLVRRRGQEARLRCSPMKGHSHVYWYRQLPEEGLKFMVYLQKENIIDESGMPKERFSAEFPKEGPSILRIQQVVRGDSAAYFCASSPLGSSYNEQFFGPGTRLTVL.

V is TRBV19 and J is TRBJ1-5; possible D gene TRBD1, 6 bases. The CDR3 sequence is 14 residues long. With 4 bases removed from V and 5 bases from J, the gap between germline ends came to 12 bases. Germline CDR1 reads LNHDA; CDR2 reads SQIVND (reference sequence). The CDR3 DNA reads as TGTGCCAGTAGTACTTATCAGGGGTATCAGCCCCAGCATTTT. It yields the protein CASSTYQGYQPQHF.

This clonotype was counted only a few times. V is TRBV7-9 and J is TRBJ1-2; perhaps TRBD1 as D (5 bases). Germline CDR1 reads SEHNR; CDR2 reads FQNEAQ (reference sequence). Between the trimmed V and J ends, which lost 3 bases and 8 bases, there was a span of 13 bases. The CDR3 has 13 residues. DNA of the CDR3: TGTGCCAGCAGCTTCAGCAAGGGGAAAGGCTACACCTTC. Its translation: CASSFSKGKGYTF.

This clonotype has a count of ten or more. This sequence joins TRBV11-3 and TRBJ1-2; D may be TRBD1 (5 bases). CDR3 size: 14 residues. Looked up from germline, CDR1 is SGHNT and CDR2 is YENEEA. With 1 base removed from V and 8 bases from J, the gap between germline ends came to 14 bases. CDR3 nucleotide sequence: TGTGCCAGCAGCTTAGGTGGGGCTAGTGGCGGCTACACCTTC. It is translated as CASSLGGASGGYTF.

J is TRBJ1-2 and V is TRBV5-1; a weak D match, TRBD1 (6 bases). Trimming took off 2 bases at V and 0 bases at J, with 23 bases between the two ends. This CDR3 region has 19 residues. Germline CDR1 reads SGHRS; CDR2 reads YFSETQ. The CDR3 sequence: CASSLRGALLRSSNYGYTF. The CDR3 DNA sequence: TGCGCCAGCAGCTTAAGGGGGGCGCTACTAAGATCATCTAACTATGGCTACACCTTC.

This clonotype showed up just a few times. The chain is built from TRBV19 and TRBJ1-2; the D gene is possibly TRBD1 (5 bases). V lost 10 bases, J lost 8 bases, and 17 bases lay in between. The germline CDR1 and CDR2 sequences are LNHDA and SQIVND (reference sequence). The CDR3 covers 12 residues. Here the CDR3 reads CATHQRDAGYTF. In DNA, the CDR3 is TGTGCCACCCACCAGAGGGACGCAGGCTACACCTTC.

The genes are TRBV6-2 or TRBV6-3 and TRBJ2-7, with 7 bases matching TRBD2. Germline lookup yields CDR1 MNHEY and CDR2 SVGEGT. The CDR3 covers 13 residues. V trimming: 5 bases; J trimming: 3 bases; junction bases outside the gene matches: 4. CDR3 residues: CASSGGLVYEQYF. For the CDR3, the DNA is TGTGCCAGCAGTGGTGGACTAGTCTACGAGCAGTACTTC.

This clonotype was counted ten times or more. The chain employs TRBV7-9 and TRBJ1-1, with no clear D. CDR3 length: 12 residues. V lost 5 bases and J lost 4, with 8 bases in between. Germline-derived CDR1 and CDR2 are SEHNR and FQNEAQ (reference sequence). CDR3 DNA sequence: TGTGCCAGCAGCCACCCGGTCACTGAAGCTTTCTTT. It yields the protein CASSHPVTEAFF.

The chain links TRBV11-2 to TRBJ1-5, with no clear D. The V end lost 3 bases, the J end lost 11 bases, and 14 bases lay between the germline ends. Germline V gene lookup returns CDR1 SGHAT and CDR2 FQNNGV. The CDR3 spans 13 residues. This CDR3 reads CASSLSLGEAQHF. The CDR3 nucleotides read TGTGCCAGCAGCTTGTCGTTGGGTGAGGCCCAGCATTTT.

V gene TRBV10-3 combines with J gene TRBJ2-3, with 13 positions matching TRBD2. This CDR3 spans 17 amino acids. CDR1 ENHRY and CDR2 SYGVKD come from the germline V gene. Trimming cost V 0 bases and J 2 bases; bases outside gene matches: 2. CDR3 DNA sequence: TGTGCCATCAGTGAGTCGGGGACTAGCGGGAACACAGATACGCAGTATTTT. Translating it yields CAISESGTSGNTDTQYF.

This clonotype has ten or more counts. The rearrangement joins TRBV2 to TRBJ2-5, with D possibly being TRBD2 (5 bases). CDR1 is SNHLY and CDR2 is FYNNEI in the germline V gene. The V end lost 3 bases, the J end lost 0 bases, and 8 bases lay between the germline ends. This CDR3 is 14 amino acids long. The CDR3 sequence is CASSDGGYQETQYF. The CDR3 DNA reads as TGTGCCAGCAGTGATGGCGGGTACCAAGAGACCCAGTACTTC. Supplemented by reference TRBV2 and TRBJ2-5, the full variable domain reads EPEVTQTPSHQVTQMGQEVILRCVPISNHLYFYWYRQILGQKVEFLVSFYNNEISEKSEIFDDQFSVERPDGSNFTLKIRSTKLEDSAMYFCASSDGGYQETQYFGPGTRLLVL.

This clonotype has a count of ten or more. DNA for the CDR3: TGTGCCAGCAGTTTCTTGGGCGGGGGGGCCTGGAATGAGCAGTTCTTC. Translating gives CASSFLGGGAWNEQFF. V usage is TRBV28 and J usage is TRBJ2-1; 9 nucleotides line up with TRBD2. The ends lost 3 bases at V and 7 bases at J; junction bases unmatched: 10. The CDR3 length is 16 residues. Germline CDR1 and CDR2: MDHEN and SYDVKM.

The V and J genes are TRBV5-1 and TRBJ2-5; D is unclear. V was trimmed by 3 bases and J by 5 bases, leaving 14 bases between them. The CDR3 contains 14 residues. Germline values: CDR1 SGHRS, CDR2 YFSETQ. For the CDR3, the DNA is TGCGCCAGCAGCTACCGACCCGAAGGGGAGACCCAGTACTTC. This translates into CASSYRPEGETQYF.

A few counts support this clonotype. The rearrangement links TRBV4-3 to TRBJ2-5; 11 bases line up with TRBD2. With V trimmed by 3 bases and J by 5 bases, 8 bases remained unmatched. Germline V CDR1 and CDR2: LGHNA, YSLEER. CDR3 size: 16 residues. CDR3 sequence reads: CASSHNSGGGSETQYF. In DNA form, the CDR3 reads TGCGCCAGCAGCCACAATAGCGGGGGGGGTTCTGAGACCCAGTACTTC.

This clonotype was counted many times. This sequence joins TRBV12-5 and TRBJ2-1, with D maybe TRBD2 (7 bases). The germline CDR1 and CDR2 sequences are LGHNT and FRNRAP. CDR3 size: 13 residues. V shed 1 base and J shed 9 bases, with 10 bases lying between them. The DNA for the CDR3 is TGTGCTAGTGGTTTGGGTGGGGGGGCTGAGCAGTTCTTC. It yields the protein CASGLGGGAEQFF.